This T cell receptor beta chain was identified during a study of regulatory T cells in long-lasting Graves disease listed by TCRdb under 2021. A note on the overall study: In the newly diagnosed Graves' disease group, patients had been taking antithyroid drugs for less than 3 months. Peripheral blood TCR sequencing and RNA sequencing compared persistent Graves' disease patients with newly diagnosed Graves' disease patients. The study was conducted in China and was registered as a clinical trial. A total of 33 samples underwent TCR sequencing, from about 13 patients with persistent Graves' disease and some 20 patients with newly diagnosed Graves' disease.

Library preparation was by multiplex PCR. TCRdb lists the instrument as Illumina HiSeq 4000. To build TCR beta libraries, CDR3 regions were amplified by Arm-PCR using iRepertoire HTBI primers. Before sequencing, the PCR products went through gel purification. For the original study's pipeline: Across samples, around 62 TRBV and over 11 TRBJ segments were identified and used for gene usage analysis of CDR3 amino acid clonotypes. COPE and FqMerger were used to merge the filtered high-quality paired reads into contigs. BLAST was used to align contigs to IMGT TRBV, TRBD and TRBJ reference genes, with CDR3 defined following IMGT. Any clonotype with a frequency above 0.1% was counted as a highly expanded clone. Shannon entropy was used to measure repertoire diversity, and the Gini coefficient was used to measure V-J evenness. Clonotypes shared by more than one individual were considered public. TCRdb passed the public sequencing reads through fastp at Q25 and MiXCR, retaining productive beta sequences. Identical CDR3 protein sequences are pooled into one entry, listed with their most common genes and DNA. The V and J calls, along with clone size, are taken from TCRdb and not from the paper's own processing. The sample has a few hundred thousand distinct CDR3 sequences on record, just over 20% of them singletons. Approximately 15% of the sample is taken by the ten largest.

Inclusive of the bounding cysteine and phenylalanine, the CDR3 is 14 residues long. Only the CDR3 DNA is retained, 42 bases long and in frame from the first base. CDR1 SQVTM and CDR2 ANQGSEA are derived from the germline V gene. V loses 4 bases at its end and J loses 7 bases; junction bases beyond the gene matches: 6. The full study reports these points: Because the primary lesion, thyroid tissue, could not be accessed, the study looked at peripheral blood alone. Compared with newly diagnosed patients, patients with persistent Graves' disease had lower TCR Shannon entropy and fewer highly expanded clones, which suggests clonal expansion. More public clonotypes were shared among persistent patients (roughly 3,000) than among newly diagnosed patients (roughly 1,000). Sequencing and analysis were limited to the TCR beta chain. Preferential use of TRBV28, TRBJ1-2 and TRBJ2-5 was observed in persistent disease, whereas TRBV20-1 and TRBJ2-1 were favored in newly diagnosed disease. The authors noted that the small sample size was a limitation that may lower accuracy.

Only a few counts were recorded for this clonotype. Its antigen target is currently unknown. No much larger clone is present one base from it, and per-base qualities are unavailable. The time point label here, explained by the study, means: newly diagnosed GD, antithyroid drugs for less than 3 months. For both TCR sequencing and RNA sequencing, RNA was extracted from PBMCs using TRIzol. Graves' disease was diagnosed according to American Thyroid Association guidelines. Patients were recruited from an endocrinology department in Xi'an, China. From each patient, approximately 9.9 milliliters of peripheral blood was collected into an EDTA anticoagulant tube. PBMCs were isolated by Ficoll Paque Plus density gradient separation without further T cell sorting. An Agilent 2100 Bioanalyzer and agarose gel were used to assess RNA quality, and a NanoDrop 2000 was used to measure RNA concentration.

The TCR comes from a female donor with Graves disease. The sequenced sample was peripheral blood mononuclear cells (PBMCs), obtained at new diagnosis, from a patient treated with antithyroid drugs. Here the chain combines TRBV29-1 and TRBJ2-3, with 12 middle bases fitting TRBD2. The DNA reads as follows: TGCAGCGTTGCGGCTAGCGGGGGGGCTAATACGCAGTATTTT. Its coded protein is CSVAASGGANTQYF.